This TCR beta chain was recorded in a study of T cell responses to AZD1222 COVID-19 vaccine. General study points: The peak T cell response came first, and repertoires were sampled only after it.

The CDR3 loop spans 13 amino acids. V shed 6 bases, J shed 10 bases, and the junction held 6 bases outside the gene matches. The assay was immunoSEQ multiplex PCR, and TCRdb's table has in-frame clones only and misses some. The repertoire holds 150,000 to 200,000 clones, with approximately 95% as singletons. Note on this clone: Its antigen is undetermined.

The sequence was collected from an adult in good health. This specimen was peripheral blood, taken on day 0 of AZD1222 vaccination. This chain links TRBV12-3 or TRBV12-4 with TRBJ1-5, with TRBD1 identical over 10 bases. The CDR3 loop is CASSSGTGVPQHF. The CDR3 coding sequence is TGTGCCAGCAGCTCCGGGACAGGGGTACCCCAGCATTTT.